This T cell receptor beta chain was sequenced in a study of metastatic and nonmetastatic thyroid tumors. Study-level background: Comparison of repertoires was carried out across blood and tumor or nodule tissue from malignant and benign thyroid patients.

TCRdb reanalyzed the PCR reads with MiXCR. The table shows some 4,600 clones, with around a fifth occurring only once. Each patient came to thyroid surgery without any prior treatment (of any kind). Germline V lookup: CDR1 MNHEY, CDR2 SMNVEV (reference sequence). CDR3 length equals 16 residues. The V gene lost 3 bases and the J gene lost 6 bases, with 18 bases spanning the gap. This receptor was taken from a male donor with papillary thyroid cancer or a benign thyroid nodule (not recorded which). Some clones in this sample may be carry-over from other donors' samples. The sequenced sample was adjacent normal tissue. V and J are TRBV27 and TRBJ2-1; D might be TRBD1 (5 bases). The CDR3 nucleotides read TGTGCCAGCAGTTTTCCCCAGGGTCCCCAGGCCAATGAGCAGTTCTTC. This gives the protein CASSFPQGPQANEQFF.